Below are 31 T cell receptor beta chains sequenced from a single sample in a study of blood T cell repertoires in COVID-19. Clones were read by immunoSEQ multiplex PCR, and TCRdb kept only the in-frame ones, dropping some. Here the sample spans roughly 32,000 clones, approximately 93% being singletons. The sequencing input was peripheral blood. The receptor source for this set is a male donor with active COVID-19.

The chain combines TRBV19 with TRBJ2-7; 10 nucleotides line up with TRBD1. This CDR3 has 14 amino acids. Germline trimming cut 6 bases from V and 6 bases from J; bases unmatched to any gene: 8. Germline lookup yields CDR1 LNHDA and CDR2 SQIVND (reference sequence). In nucleotides, the CDR3 is TGTGCCAGTAGGCGGGACAGGGGAATCGGCGAGCAGTACTTC. The encoded protein is CASRRDRGIGEQYF.

The chain recombines TRBV9 with TRBJ2-1; D call uncertain. The CDR3 has 14 residues. Germline V gene data show CDR1 as SGDLS and CDR2 as YYNGEE. Between the trimmed V and J ends, which lost 0 bases and 4 bases, there was a span of 8 bases. CDR3 sequence: CASSVEILYNEQFF. The CDR3 nucleotides read TGTGCCAGCAGCGTAGAAATCTTGTACAATGAGCAGTTCTTC.

V gene TRBV25-1 combines with J gene TRBJ2-3; 8 bases match TRBD1. J gave up 2 bases and V 3 bases, and 4 bases lay outside the gene matches. CDR1 is MGHDK and CDR2 is SYGVNS in the germline V gene. This CDR3 has 15 amino acids. CDR3 coding DNA: TGTGCCAGCAGTGACGACAGGGGTTACACAGATACGCAGTATTTT. Translating it yields CASSDDRGYTDTQYF.

J is TRBJ2-5 and V is TRBV19; D gene unclear. The V gene's germline CDR1 is LNHDA and CDR2 SQIVND (reference sequence). The CDR3 contains 14 residues. V was pared by 1 base and J by 5 bases, with 11 bases between. This CDR3 is CASSIVRFGETQYF. The CDR3 coding sequence is TGTGCCAGTAGTATAGTGCGGTTCGGGGAGACCCAGTACTTC.

The chain couples TRBV19 to TRBJ1-1, with D maybe TRBD1 (5 bases). CDR3 size: 15 residues. CDR1 and CDR2 (germline): LNHDA, SQIVND (reference sequence). The V gene lost 6 bases and the J gene lost 5 bases, with 19 bases spanning the gap. Here the CDR3 DNA reads TGTGCCAGTAGCCTCGGGTGGCTTGGGGGGACTGAAGCTTTCTTT. Translation gives CASSLGWLGGTEAFF.

The gene calls are TRBV11-2 and TRBJ2-2; possibly TRBD1 for D (5 bases). The V end was cut by 2 bases, the J end by 0 bases, with 13 bases between. The germline CDR1 and CDR2 sequences are SGHAT and FQNNGV. CDR3 length equals 17 residues. CDR3: CASSLRLGAANTGELFF. The DNA of the CDR3 is TGTGCCAGCAGCTTAAGGCTTGGGGCCGCGAACACCGGGGAGCTGTTTTTT. The variable domain in full, with the rest retrieved from reference TRBV11-2 and TRBJ2-2, is EAGVAQSPRYKIIEKRQSVAFWCNPISGHATLYWYQQILGQGPKLLIQFQNNGVVDDSQLPKDRFSAERLKGVDSTLKIQPAKLEDSAVYLCASSLRLGAANTGELFFGEGSRLTVL.

The chain carries TRBV5-6 and TRBJ1-2; tentative D call: TRBD1 (5 bases). The CDR3 is 16 amino acids. Germline CDR1 is SGHDT and CDR2 is YYEEEE. Trimming pared 10 bases from V and 8 bases from J, leaving 30 bases between. The CDR3 DNA sequence: TGTGCCCGCGGGGGGAGGTCGAGGTTGGGGCTTCGCGGCTACACCTTC. Translating it yields CARGGRSRLGLRGYTF.

The J gene is TRBJ2-3, the V gene TRBV6-2 or TRBV6-3; TRBD2 aligns across 12 bases. Germline loops: CDR1 MNHEY, CDR2 SVGEGT. This CDR3 spans 19 amino acids. The trim removed 0 bases at V and 6 bases at J, leaving 13 bases unmatched. CDR3 amino acids: CASSYSTPTSGGPRDTQYF. The CDR3 DNA reads TGTGCCAGCAGTTACTCGACTCCCACTAGCGGGGGGCCACGGGATACGCAGTATTTT.

This chain links TRBV5-1 with TRBJ2-1; D uncertain. V lost 1 base to trimming and J lost 8 bases, with 19 bases between them. The CDR3 sequence is 16 residues long. Germline-derived CDR1 and CDR2 are SGHRS and YFSETQ. The CDR3: CASSLQESRPGYEQFF. CDR3 in DNA: TGCGCCAGCAGCTTGCAGGAATCCCGACCAGGCTATGAGCAGTTCTTC.

V and J are TRBV2 and TRBJ1-2; D unclear. The length of the CDR3 is 13 residues. Between the trimmed V and J ends, which lost 1 base and 2 bases, there was a span of 5 bases. The V gene's germline CDR1 is SNHLY and CDR2 FYNNEI. This chain's CDR3 is CASSEESNYGYTF. CDR3 DNA: TGTGCCAGCAGTGAAGAGAGCAACTATGGCTACACCTTC. Combining the CDR3 with reference TRBV2 and TRBJ1-2 gives the whole variable domain EPEVTQTPSHQVTQMGQEVILRCVPISNHLYFYWYRQILGQKVEFLVSFYNNEISEKSEIFDDQFSVERPDGSNFTLKIRSTKLEDSAMYFCASSEESNYGYTFGSGTRLTVV.

The rearrangement joins TRBV9 to TRBJ1-6; 9 nucleotides align to TRBD1. Trimming removed 3 bases from V and 11 bases from J; junction bases left unmatched: 9. This CDR3 comprises 15 residues. CDR1 and CDR2 from the germline V gene are SGDLS and YYNGEE. Written as DNA, the CDR3 is TGTGCCAGCAGCGAACAGGGGGCCGGAATTCCACCCCTCCACTTT. This encodes CASSEQGAGIPPLHF.

This chain links TRBV5-1 with TRBJ2-7; 7 nucleotides agree with TRBD1. Per germline, CDR1 SGHRS and CDR2 YFSETQ. V lost 4 bases and J lost 0; bases outside the gene matches: 10. CDR3 size: 16 residues. The CDR3 loop reads CASSPGPDRSSYEQYF. The CDR3 DNA reads as TGCGCCAGCAGCCCGGGACCGGACAGGTCCTCCTACGAGCAGTACTTC.

This clone was seen only a few times. The CDR3 nucleotides are TGCGCCACGAGACCGGGACAGGGGGCACTGGGGCCCCGTCAGCCCCAGCATTTT. Residues: CATRPGQGALGPRQPQHF. V usage is TRBV5-1 and J usage is TRBJ1-5; 12 nucleotides align to TRBD1. Trimming at V came to 9 bases and at J to 6 bases, leaving 19 bases not matched to a gene. Germline-derived CDR1 and CDR2 are SGHRS and YFSETQ. The CDR3 is 18 amino acids.

The chain carries TRBV7-2 and TRBJ2-2; a possible D gene is TRBD2 (5 bases). From germline, CDR1 is SGHTA and CDR2 FQGNSA. This CDR3 comprises 15 residues. The V end lost 1 base, the J end lost 7 bases, and 13 bases lay between the germline ends. This CDR3 reads CASSLGGREGGELFF. The CDR3, as DNA: TGTGCCAGCAGCTTAGGAGGTCGGGAAGGCGGGGAGCTGTTTTTT.

CDR3 DNA: TGTGCCAGCAGCTTGGGGGTTTGGTCAGCGGGGGGCCCGAACACCGGGGAGCTGTTTTTT. This translates into CASSLGVWSAGGPNTGELFF. The V gene is TRBV7-6, the J gene TRBJ2-2, with 9 bases identical to TRBD2. Per the germline V gene, CDR1 is SGHVS and CDR2 is FNYEAQ. Losses at the gene ends were 3 bases for V and 0 bases for J; bases not matched to a gene: 14. The CDR3 spans 20 residues.

The chain links TRBV2 to TRBJ1-6; 12 bases agree with TRBD1. The CDR3 has 17 residues. Germline V gene lookup returns CDR1 SNHLY and CDR2 FYNNEI. V trimming: 4 bases; J trimming: 10 bases; junction bases outside the gene matches: 11. CDR3 in amino acids: CASSVEPGQGAVSPLHF. CDR3 nucleotide sequence: TGTGCCAGCAGTGTAGAACCGGGACAGGGGGCAGTCTCACCCCTCCACTTT. Supplemented by reference TRBV2 and TRBJ1-6, the full variable domain reads EPEVTQTPSHQVTQMGQEVILRCVPISNHLYFYWYRQILGQKVEFLVSFYNNEISEKSEIFDDQFSVERPDGSNFTLKIRSTKLEDSAMYFCASSVEPGQGAVSPLHFGNGTRLTVT.

The rearrangement uses TRBV6-6 and TRBJ1-4, with D unclear. Germline V lookup: CDR1 MNHNY, CDR2 SVGAGI (reference sequence). The CDR3 loop spans 16 amino acids. Trimming removed 0 bases from V and 4 bases from J, with 12 bases in between. The CDR3: CASSYSSKDFNEKLFF. Here the CDR3 DNA reads TGTGCCAGCAGTTACTCGAGTAAGGACTTTAATGAAAAACTGTTTTTT.

This chain uses TRBV30 with TRBJ1-5, with a tentative D call TRBD1 (6 bases). Germline CDR1 GTSNPN, CDR2 SVGIG (reference sequence). There are 13 residues in the CDR3. The V end was cut by 0 bases, the J end by 5 bases, with 8 bases between. CDR3 nucleotides: TGTGCCTGGAGTGTACAGGGTGATCAGCCCCAGCATTTT. It yields the protein CAWSVQGDQPQHF.

In regard to this clone: One end of the junction does not line up with germline, which may come from a read error. The chain uses TRBV7-7 and TRBJ1-6, with TRBD1 identical over 10 bases. The germline V gene has CDR1 SSHAT and CDR2 FNYEAQ (reference sequence). The CDR3 loop spans 15 amino acids. DNA for the CDR3: TGTGCTAGCAGCTCCGGGACAGGGGATAATTCACCCCTCCACTTT. Amino acid sequence: CASSSGTGDNSPLHF.

The chain recombines TRBV7-3 with TRBJ2-3; TRBD2 agrees at 10 bases. The CDR3 is 17 residues long. CDR1 is SGHTA, CDR2 FQGTGA, per germline. Trimming at V came to 2 bases and at J to 0 bases, leaving 5 bases not matched to a gene. CDR3 sequence reads: CASSLLAGDSSTDTQYF. In DNA, the CDR3 is TGTGCCAGCAGCTTACTAGCGGGGGACTCTAGCACAGATACGCAGTATTTT.

The rearrangement uses TRBV5-4 and TRBJ1-1; a weak D match, TRBD1 (5 bases). Trimming took 10 bases from V and 5 from J, leaving 18 bases between them. The CDR3 length is 13 residues. The germline V gene has CDR1 SGHNT and CDR2 YYREEE (reference sequence). The CDR3 protein is CAGWGMGGTEAFF. Written as DNA, the CDR3 is TGTGCCGGTTGGGGGATGGGGGGAACTGAAGCTTTCTTT. Full variable domain (rest looked up from reference TRBV5-4 and TRBJ1-1): ETGVTQSPTHLIKTRGQQVTLRCSSQSGHNTVSWYQQALGQGPQFIFQYYREEENGRGNFPPRFSGLQFPNYSSELNVNALELDDSALYLCAGWGMGGTEAFFGQGTRLTVV.

The CDR3 DNA sequence: TGTGCCAGCAGCTTAACGCAGGGGGACCACGAGCAGTACTTC. Its protein is CASSLTQGDHEQYF. This chain connects TRBV7-2 to TRBJ2-7; 7 bases are a match to TRBD1. This CDR3 contains 14 residues. Germline V lookup: CDR1 SGHTA, CDR2 FQGNSA. V shed 2 bases, J shed 5 bases, and the junction held 6 bases outside the gene matches.

The chain couples TRBV7-3 to TRBJ1-6; 8 bases fit TRBD1. The CDR3 contains 14 residues. The ends lost 5 bases at V and 10 bases at J; junction bases unmatched: 7. Germline values: CDR1 SGHTA, CDR2 FQGTGA. The CDR3 loop reads CASSLGQGGSPLHF. CDR3 nucleotides: TGTGCCAGCAGCCTTGGACAGGGAGGCTCACCCCTCCACTTT.

CDR3 in amino acids: CASSDWRDYEQYF. The CDR3 DNA is TGTGCCAGCAGTGATTGGAGGGACTACGAGCAGTACTTC. This sequence joins TRBV2 and TRBJ2-7, with a tentative D call TRBD2 (6 bases). Between the trimmed V and J ends, which lost 3 bases and 3 bases, there was a span of 9 bases. The CDR3 sequence is 13 residues long. Per germline, CDR1 SNHLY and CDR2 FYNNEI.

The V and J genes are TRBV14 and TRBJ1-1, with 12 positions matching TRBD1. The CDR3 is 17 residues long. The V segment lost 8 bases and the J segment 4 bases; nucleotides outside the gene matches: 14. CDR1 is SGHDN, CDR2 FVKESK, per germline. Here the CDR3 reads CASGHFRDRGPFTEAFF. The CDR3 DNA reads TGTGCCAGCGGACACTTCCGGGACAGGGGGCCATTCACTGAAGCTTTCTTT.

This rearrangement joins TRBV12-5 to TRBJ1-4; TRBD1 might be the D (5 bases). V lost 6 bases and J 7 bases, leaving 15 bases between the germline ends. Per the germline V gene, CDR1 is LGHNT and CDR2 is FRNRAP. CDR3 size: 14 residues. CDR3 coding DNA: TGTGCTAGTGGGAGGATCGGTGGGGCTGAAAAACTGTTTTTT. Protein sequence: CASGRIGGAEKLFF.

A word on this clone: At one end the junction does not follow the germline gene, possibly because of a read error. The V call is TRBV7-7, the J call TRBJ2-3; 11 nucleotides line up with TRBD2. Germline CDR1 SSHAT, CDR2 FNYEAQ (reference sequence). This CDR3 spans 16 amino acids. This CDR3 is CASSLELAGGTDTQYF. As DNA, the CDR3 is TGTGCTAGCAGCTTAGAACTAGCGGGGGGCACAGATACGCAGTATTTT.

The chain uses TRBV5-1 and TRBJ2-2; 8 positions match TRBD1. Germline V gives CDR1 SGHRS, CDR2 YFSETQ. J lost 5 bases, V lost 4 bases, and 4 bases had no gene match. The CDR3 extends over 14 amino acids. Here the CDR3 DNA reads TGCGCCAGCAGCCAGAGGACAGGGACCGGGGAGCTGTTTTTT. Translation gives CASSQRTGTGELFF.

The rearrangement links TRBV6-6 to TRBJ2-7, with TRBD1 matching 8 bases. Germline CDR1 MNHNY, CDR2 SVGAGI (reference sequence). The CDR3 spans 16 residues. Trimming at V came to 5 bases and at J to 4 bases, leaving 13 bases not matched to a gene. The CDR3 here is CASSRGQGGKLYEQYF. The CDR3 DNA reads as TGTGCCAGCAGTCGAGGACAGGGTGGAAAATTGTACGAGCAGTACTTC.

The V and J genes are TRBV6-2 or TRBV6-3 and TRBJ1-2; 9 bases map to TRBD1. Germline lookup yields CDR1 MNHEY and CDR2 SVGEGT. This CDR3 region has 15 residues. Losses at the gene ends were 2 bases for V and 4 bases for J; bases not matched to a gene: 5. The CDR3 region has the DNA TGTGCCAGCAGTTACGGGGACAGGGTTGGCTATGGCTACACCTTC. As protein: CASSYGDRVGYGYTF.

This chain uses TRBV6-5 with TRBJ1-1; D is uncertain. V was pared by 0 bases and J by 0 bases, with 8 bases between. Looked up from germline, CDR1 is MNHEY and CDR2 is SVGAGI. The CDR3 totals 15 residues. CDR3 DNA sequence: TGTGCCAGCAGTTACTCGTGGCGGGTGAACACTGAAGCTTTCTTT. Translated: CASSYSWRVNTEAFF.